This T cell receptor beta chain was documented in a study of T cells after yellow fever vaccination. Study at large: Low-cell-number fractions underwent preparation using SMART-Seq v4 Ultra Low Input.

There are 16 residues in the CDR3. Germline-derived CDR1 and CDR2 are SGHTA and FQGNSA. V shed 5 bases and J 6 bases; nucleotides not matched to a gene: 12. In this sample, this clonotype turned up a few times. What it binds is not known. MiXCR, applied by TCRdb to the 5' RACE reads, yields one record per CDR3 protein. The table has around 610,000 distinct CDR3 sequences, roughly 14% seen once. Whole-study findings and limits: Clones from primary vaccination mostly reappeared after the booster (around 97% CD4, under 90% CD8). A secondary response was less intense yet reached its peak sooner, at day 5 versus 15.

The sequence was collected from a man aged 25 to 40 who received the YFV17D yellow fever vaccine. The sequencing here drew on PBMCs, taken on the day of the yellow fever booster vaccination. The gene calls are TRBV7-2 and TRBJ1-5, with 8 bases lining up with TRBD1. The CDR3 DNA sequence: TGTGCCAGCAGCCCCTGGGGACAGGTTTCGGGTCAGCCCCAGCATTTT. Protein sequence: CASSPWGQVSGQPQHF. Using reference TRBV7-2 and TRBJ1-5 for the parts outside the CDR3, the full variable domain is GAGVSQSPSNKVTEKGKDVELRCDPISGHTALYWYRQSLGQGLEFLIYFQGNSAPDKSGLPSDRFSAERTGGSVSTLTIQRTQQEDSAVYLCASSPWGQVSGQPQHFGDGTRLSIL.